The 26 T cell receptor beta chains listed next were all sequenced from one sample in a study of beta chain features in type 1 diabetes. Which antigens these TCRs recognize remains unknown. Overall study findings and caveats: In every one of the four CD4+ subsets, TCRB CDR3s were moderately but significantly shorter in Type 1 diabetes patients.

Expressed TCRB transcripts got sequenced, as all isolated RNA was reverse transcribed. The data were produced by immunoSEQ multiplex PCR, yet TCRdb's version contains in-frame clones alone and is incomplete. Of some 190,000 clones listed, about 7.9% are singletons. The material sequenced was central memory CD4+ T cells from blood. These TCRs come from a man aged 18 to 29 with type 1 diabetes.

The V call is TRBV29-1, the J call TRBJ1-4; D gene ambiguous. Germline V gene sequence: CDR1 SQVTM, CDR2 ANQGSEA. This CDR3 is built from 14 residues. The V gene lost 0 bases and the J gene lost 8 bases, with 13 bases spanning the gap. The CDR3 DNA reads TGCAGCGTTGAAGAAACAACCCCGAAGGAAAAACTGTTTTTT. Translated, it gives CSVEETTPKEKLFF.

This clone was detected only a few times. This chain uses TRBV29-1 with TRBJ2-2; the match to TRBD1 covers 9 bases. Germline V lookup: CDR1 SQVTM, CDR2 ANQGSEA. This CDR3 is 16 amino acids long. V dropped 0 bases and J dropped 6; count of bases not matched to a gene: 8. In nucleotides, the CDR3 is TGCAGCGTTGAAGAAGGGAACAGGGGGCGCCCCGGGGAGCTGTTTTTT. It specifies CSVEEGNRGRPGELFF.

The rearrangement links TRBV7-8 to TRBJ2-1, with 12 positions matching TRBD2. The CDR3 totals 17 residues. CDR1 is SGHVS and CDR2 is FQNEAQ in the germline V gene. V trimming: 1 base; J trimming: 4 bases; junction bases outside the gene matches: 5. Here the CDR3 reads CASSLVGLAGGYNEQFF. The CDR3 nucleotides are TGTGCCAGCAGCTTAGTTGGGCTAGCGGGAGGGTACAATGAGCAGTTCTTC.

This chain connects TRBV2 to TRBJ1-4; 7 bases align to TRBD1. The junction had 4 bases not matched to a gene; V was cut back by 6 bases and J by 0 bases. From germline, CDR1 is SNHLY and CDR2 FYNNEI. This CDR3 has 15 residues. The CDR3 coding sequence is TGTGCCAGCAGAGAAACAGGGGCAACTAATGAAAAACTGTTTTTT. Translating it yields CASRETGATNEKLFF.

This clone was observed a few times. This chain links TRBV5-1 with TRBJ2-7; no reliable D call. In germline, CDR1 is SGHRS, CDR2 YFSETQ. The CDR3 runs to 13 residues. V was shortened by 0 bases and J by 4 bases, with 8 bases between the two germline ends. CDR3 protein: CASSLAARYEQYF. DNA of the CDR3: TGCGCCAGCAGCTTGGCCGCCAGGTACGAGCAGTACTTC.

Ten or more counts support this clone. The chain couples TRBV5-4 to TRBJ2-5, with D perhaps matching TRBD1 (5 bases). From germline, CDR1 is SGHNT and CDR2 YYREEE (reference sequence). Between the trimmed V and J ends, which lost 5 bases and 0 bases, there was a span of 11 bases. This CDR3 region has 14 residues. CDR3 protein: CASSRGHYQETQYF. CDR3 nucleotide sequence: TGTGCCAGCAGTCGTGGACATTACCAAGAGACCCAGTACTTC.

The chain couples TRBV4-1 to TRBJ1-1; 7 bases map to TRBD1. Unmatched junction bases numbered 4, after V lost 4 bases and J lost 5 bases. Germline CDR1 and CDR2: MGHRA and YSYEKL. There are 13 residues in the CDR3. CDR3: CASSPRGRTEAFF. As DNA, the CDR3 is TGCGCCAGCAGCCCTAGGGGGCGAACTGAAGCTTTCTTT.

The table lists this clone with a few counts. This chain joins TRBV28 and TRBJ2-7; 7 nucleotides line up with TRBD2. The length of the CDR3 is 14 residues. The V segment lost 1 base and the J segment 7 bases; nucleotides outside the gene matches: 7. Germline lookup yields CDR1 MDHEN and CDR2 SYDVKM. CDR3 in amino acids: CASSLYGGSREQYF. DNA of the CDR3: TGTGCCAGCAGTTTATACGGGGGGTCGCGGGAGCAGTACTTC.

This clone turned up a few times. The CDR3: CASSSGQGGYTF. CDR3 DNA sequence: TGTGCCAGCAGTTCCGGACAGGGCGGCTACACCTTC. The V gene is TRBV27, the J gene TRBJ1-2, with 8 bases aligning to TRBD1. From germline, CDR1 is MNHEY and CDR2 SMNVEV (reference sequence). The CDR3 extends over 12 amino acids. J lost 8 bases, V lost 4 bases, and 3 bases had no gene match.

This clone was seen a handful of times. The chain has TRBV6-5 and TRBJ2-1; 8 nucleotides align to TRBD2. Germline CDR1 is MNHEY and CDR2 is SVGAGI. The CDR3 has 15 amino acids. The ends lost 6 bases at V and 0 bases at J; junction bases unmatched: 4. This CDR3 is CASRASGGSYNEQFF. CDR3 nucleotide sequence: TGTGCCAGCAGGGCAAGCGGGGGCTCCTACAATGAGCAGTTCTTC.

This clone was counted a few times. This chain links TRBV19 with TRBJ2-3, with 10 bases lining up with TRBD2. The germline V gene encodes CDR1 LNHDA and CDR2 SQIVND (reference sequence). This CDR3 comprises 15 residues. The V segment lost 4 bases and the J segment 3 bases; nucleotides outside the gene matches: 4. CDR3 loop: CASSKASGGTDTQYF. The CDR3 nucleotides are TGTGCCAGTAGTAAAGCTAGCGGGGGAACAGATACGCAGTATTTT. The complete variable domain, with remaining parts taken from reference TRBV19 and TRBJ2-3, reads DGGITQSPKYLFRKEGQNVTLSCEQNLNHDAMYWYRQDPGQGLRLIYYSQIVNDFQKGDIAEGYSVSREKKESFPLTVTSAQKNPTAFYLCASSKASGGTDTQYFGPGTRLTVL.

The chain recombines TRBV25-1 with TRBJ2-3, with D perhaps matching TRBD2 (7 bases). CDR1 is MGHDK and CDR2 is SYGVNS in the germline V gene. V was cut by 4 bases and J by 5 bases, with 16 bases left in between. The CDR3 consists of 15 residues. In nucleotides, the CDR3 is TGTGCCAGCAGTGTCTCGGGGAGGGGGGAAGATACGCAGTATTTT. It yields the protein CASSVSGRGEDTQYF.

The V gene is TRBV7-9, the J gene TRBJ2-3; TRBD1 agrees at 9 bases. Unmatched junction bases numbered 6, after V lost 6 bases and J lost 2 bases. This CDR3 spans 15 amino acids. The germline CDR1 and CDR2 sequences are SEHNR and FQNEAQ (reference sequence). CDR3 in DNA: TGTGCCAGCAGGGCCGGGACAGGGCCCACAGATACGCAGTATTTT. Amino acids: CASRAGTGPTDTQYF.

The CDR3: CASSFTGSRSYEQYF. In DNA, the CDR3 is TGTGCCAGCAGCTTCACAGGGAGCAGATCCTACGAGCAGTACTTC. The chain uses TRBV5-8 and TRBJ2-7, with a possible D match to TRBD1 (6 bases). Per the germline V gene, CDR1 is SGHTS and CDR2 is YDEGEE. Trimming pared 2 bases from V and 1 base from J, leaving 13 bases between. CDR3 length: 15 residues. Filled out from reference TRBV5-8 and TRBJ2-7, the complete variable domain reads EAGVTQSPTHLIKTRGQQATLRCSPISGHTSVYWYQQALGLGLQFLLWYDEGEERNRGNFPPRFSGRQFPNYSSELNVNALELEDSALYLCASSFTGSRSYEQYFGPGTRLTVT.

This clone was seen only a few times. The chain joins TRBV29-1 to TRBJ1-4, with 7 bases lining up with TRBD1. This CDR3 is 15 amino acids long. The ends lost 1 base at V and 7 bases at J; junction bases unmatched: 9. Germline V gives CDR1 SQVTM, CDR2 ANQGSEA. CDR3 DNA sequence: TGCAGCGTTGAAGTTTTGGCAGGGGGGATTGAAAAACTGTTTTTT. It yields the protein CSVEVLAGGIEKLFF.

In its sample, this clone was seen a few times. This chain uses TRBV28 with TRBJ2-1; no clear D gene. CDR3 length: 12 amino acids. Germline V gene lookup returns CDR1 MDHEN and CDR2 SYDVKM. The CDR3 sequence: CVSTARYNEQFF. CDR3 sequence (DNA): TGTGTCTCTACCGCCCGCTACAATGAGCAGTTCTTC.

In its sample, this clone was seen many times. This chain links TRBV19 with TRBJ2-6, with D unresolved. V shed 7 bases and J shed 0 bases, with 7 bases lying between them. Looked up from germline, CDR1 is LNHDA and CDR2 is SQIVND (reference sequence). The CDR3 has 14 amino acids. CDR3 bases: TGTGCCAGTACCTTAGACTCTGGGGCCAACGTCCTGACTTTC. Protein product: CASTLDSGANVLTF.

The table lists this clone with a few counts. The genes are TRBV30 and TRBJ2-7, with 12 bases fitting TRBD2. The V and J ends lost 7 bases and 4 bases, in that order; junction bases with no gene match: 14. Germline assignment: CDR1 GTSNPN and CDR2 SVGIG (reference sequence). The CDR3 has 16 amino acids. The CDR3 DNA follows: TGTGCCTACGACTGGGCTAGCGGGAGGGCTCAATACGAGCAGTACTTC. It is translated as CAYDWASGRAQYEQYF.

The CDR3 is CASSQDTEVYGYTF. In DNA form, the CDR3 reads TGCGCCAGCAGCCAAGACACAGAAGTATATGGCTACACCTTC. The chain is built from TRBV4-1 and TRBJ1-2, with no clear D. Deletions cut 0 bases from V and 5 bases from J, with 10 bases between. The CDR3 consists of 14 residues. Germline lookup yields CDR1 MGHRA and CDR2 YSYEKL.

This clone has only a few counts. This sequence joins TRBV19 and TRBJ2-1; 7 bases are shared with TRBD1. V lost 0 bases, J lost 5 bases, and 4 bases stayed unmatched. The germline V gene encodes CDR1 LNHDA and CDR2 SQIVND (reference sequence). The CDR3 length is 15 residues. The CDR3 sequence: CASSIEDRLNNEQFF. In DNA form, the CDR3 reads TGTGCCAGTAGTATAGAGGACAGGTTGAACAATGAGCAGTTCTTC.

This clone was observed a few times. This chain uses TRBV5-6 with TRBJ1-6; TRBD1 is a possible D gene (5 bases). The CDR3 consists of 13 residues. Germline V gene sequence: CDR1 SGHDT, CDR2 YYEEEE. The V gene lost 4 bases and the J gene lost 5 bases, with 7 bases spanning the gap. For the CDR3, the DNA is TGTGCCAGCAGCCGGGGGAATAATTCACCCCTCCACTTT. Its protein product is CASSRGNNSPLHF.

This clone was found a few times. V usage is TRBV19 and J usage is TRBJ1-2; no clear D gene. Trimming shortened V by 6 bases and J by 5 bases, and 13 bases separated the two germline ends. The CDR3 spans 13 residues. Per germline, CDR1 LNHDA and CDR2 SQIVND (reference sequence). Here the CDR3 reads CASRGSLPYGYTF. The CDR3 DNA reads TGTGCCAGTAGAGGGAGCCTGCCGTATGGCTACACCTTC.

There are many counts of this clone. This chain links TRBV11-2 with TRBJ2-5, with D possibly being TRBD2 (6 bases). CDR1 and CDR2 from the germline V gene are SGHAT and FQNNGV. Trimming took off 4 bases at V and 5 bases at J, with 23 bases between the two ends. The CDR3 extends over 17 amino acids. The CDR3 nucleotides read TGTGCCAGCAGCTCATCCGCCGCGGGGCCAAGGTCGGAGACCCAGTACTTC. Its protein is CASSSSAAGPRSETQYF.

This clone was observed a handful of times. This chain joins TRBV7-2 and TRBJ2-3; D remains unclear. V lost 5 bases and J lost 0, with 9 bases in between. Per the germline V gene, CDR1 is SGHTA and CDR2 is FQGNSA. This CDR3 is built from 14 residues. The CDR3, as DNA: TGTGCCAGCAGCAATTCTATGAGCACAGATACGCAGTATTTT. Its translation: CASSNSMSTDTQYF.

The DNA for the CDR3 is TGTGCCAGCAGTTCCGGACAGGGTATGAACACTGAAGCTTTCTTT. This encodes CASSSGQGMNTEAFF. This chain connects TRBV6-5 to TRBJ1-1; 8 bases are shared with TRBD1. CDR1 is MNHEY and CDR2 is SVGAGI in the germline V gene. This CDR3 is built from 15 residues. The ends lost 4 bases at V and 0 bases at J; junction bases unmatched: 4.

The rearrangement links TRBV5-1 to TRBJ2-3, with TRBD2 identical over 11 bases. V shed 3 bases, J shed 4 bases, and the junction held 7 bases outside the gene matches. The CDR3 is made up of 16 amino acids. CDR1 SGHRS and CDR2 YFSETQ come from the germline V gene. For the CDR3, the DNA is TGCGCCAGCAGCTCGGGGAGGACTAGCGGGCCAGATACGCAGTATTTT. The encoded protein is CASSSGRTSGPDTQYF.